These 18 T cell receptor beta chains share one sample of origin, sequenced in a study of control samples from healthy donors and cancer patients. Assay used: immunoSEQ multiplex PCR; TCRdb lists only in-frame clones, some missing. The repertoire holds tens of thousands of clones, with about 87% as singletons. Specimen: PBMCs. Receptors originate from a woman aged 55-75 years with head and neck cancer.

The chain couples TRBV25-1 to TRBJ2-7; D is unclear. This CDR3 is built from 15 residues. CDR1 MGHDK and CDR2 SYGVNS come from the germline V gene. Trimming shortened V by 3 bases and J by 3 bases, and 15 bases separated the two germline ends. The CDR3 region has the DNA TGTGCCAGCAGTGATAGGAGCACCACTATCTACGAGCAGTACTTC. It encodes CASSDRSTTIYEQYF.

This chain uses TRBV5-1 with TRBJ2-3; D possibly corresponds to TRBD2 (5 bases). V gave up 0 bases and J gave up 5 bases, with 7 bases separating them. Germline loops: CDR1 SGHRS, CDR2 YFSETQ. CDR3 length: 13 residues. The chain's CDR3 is CASSLVALDTQYF. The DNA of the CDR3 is TGCGCCAGCAGCTTGGTAGCGTTAGATACGCAGTATTTT.

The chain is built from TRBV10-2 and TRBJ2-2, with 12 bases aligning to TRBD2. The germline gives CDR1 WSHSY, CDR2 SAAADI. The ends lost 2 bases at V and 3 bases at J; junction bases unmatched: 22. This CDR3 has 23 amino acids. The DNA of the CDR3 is TGCGCCAGCAGTGAGAGTTTTAGGTGGACTAGCGGGAATTTACAAGGTGACACCGGGGAGCTGTTTTTT. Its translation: CASSESFRWTSGNLQGDTGELFF.

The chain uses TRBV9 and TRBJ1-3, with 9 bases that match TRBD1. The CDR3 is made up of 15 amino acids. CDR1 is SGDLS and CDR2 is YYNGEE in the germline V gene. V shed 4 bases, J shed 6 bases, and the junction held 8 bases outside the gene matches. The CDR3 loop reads CASSRGTGWANTIYF. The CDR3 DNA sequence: TGTGCCAGCAGCAGAGGGACAGGGTGGGCAAACACCATATATTTT.

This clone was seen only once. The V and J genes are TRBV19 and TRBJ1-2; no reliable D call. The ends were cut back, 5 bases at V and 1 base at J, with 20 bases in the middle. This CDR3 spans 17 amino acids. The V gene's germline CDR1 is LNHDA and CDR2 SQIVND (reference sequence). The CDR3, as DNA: TGTGCCAGTAGTCCCATCGGTACATCCGGCTATAACTATGGCTACACCTTC. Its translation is CASSPIGTSGYNYGYTF.

CDR3 residues: CASSDSKGTNFPNTEAFF. CDR3 DNA: TGTGCCAGCAGTGACTCGAAAGGAACCAACTTCCCGAACACTGAAGCTTTCTTT. This rearrangement joins TRBV6-4 to TRBJ1-1; D unresolved. The length of the CDR3 is 18 residues. Trimming took off 0 bases at V and 1 base at J, with 18 bases between the two ends. Per the germline V gene, CDR1 is MRHNA and CDR2 is SNTAGT.

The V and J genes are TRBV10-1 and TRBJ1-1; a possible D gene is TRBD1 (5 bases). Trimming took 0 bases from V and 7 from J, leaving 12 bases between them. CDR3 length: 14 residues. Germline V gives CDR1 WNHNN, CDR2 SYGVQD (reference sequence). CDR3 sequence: CASSESARGGEAFF. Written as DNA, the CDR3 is TGCGCCAGCAGTGAGTCGGCTAGGGGCGGTGAAGCTTTCTTT.

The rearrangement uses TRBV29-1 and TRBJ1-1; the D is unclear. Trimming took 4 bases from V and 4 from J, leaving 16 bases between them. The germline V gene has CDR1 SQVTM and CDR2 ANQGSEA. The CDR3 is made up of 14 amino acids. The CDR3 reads CSVVGQRGGTEAFF. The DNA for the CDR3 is TGCAGCGTTGTAGGTCAGAGAGGCGGCACTGAAGCTTTCTTT.

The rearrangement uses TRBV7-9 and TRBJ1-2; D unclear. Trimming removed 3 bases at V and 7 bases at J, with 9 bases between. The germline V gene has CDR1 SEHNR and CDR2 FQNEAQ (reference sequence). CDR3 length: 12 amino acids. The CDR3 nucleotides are TGTGCCAGCAGCTTCAAAGCCCGTGGCTACACCTTC. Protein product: CASSFKARGYTF.

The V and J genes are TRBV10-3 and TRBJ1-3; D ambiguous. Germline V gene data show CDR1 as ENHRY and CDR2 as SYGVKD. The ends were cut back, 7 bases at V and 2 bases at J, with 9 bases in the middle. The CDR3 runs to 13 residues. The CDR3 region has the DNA TGTGCCATCACTCCGGGCCCTGGAAACACCATATATTTT. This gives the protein CAITPGPGNTIYF.

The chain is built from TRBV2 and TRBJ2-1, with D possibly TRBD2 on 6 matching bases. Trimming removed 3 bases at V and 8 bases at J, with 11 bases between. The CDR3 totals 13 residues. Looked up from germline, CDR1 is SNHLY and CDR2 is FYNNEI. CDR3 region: CASSEEGFHEQFF. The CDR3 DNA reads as TGTGCCAGCAGTGAGGAGGGGTTCCATGAGCAGTTCTTC.

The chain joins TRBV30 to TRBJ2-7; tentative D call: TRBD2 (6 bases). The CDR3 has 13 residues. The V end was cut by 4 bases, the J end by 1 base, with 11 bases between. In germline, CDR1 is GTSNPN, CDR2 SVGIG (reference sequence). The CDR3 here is CAWNRAGSYEQYF. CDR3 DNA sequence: TGTGCCTGGAACAGAGCGGGTTCCTACGAGCAGTACTTC.

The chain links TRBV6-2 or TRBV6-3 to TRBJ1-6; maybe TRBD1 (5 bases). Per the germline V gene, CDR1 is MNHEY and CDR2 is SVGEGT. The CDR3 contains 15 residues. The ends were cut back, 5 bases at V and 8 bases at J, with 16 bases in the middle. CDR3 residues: CASSVDTALYSPLHF. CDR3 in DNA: TGTGCCAGCAGTGTGGACACGGCATTATATTCACCCCTCCACTTT.

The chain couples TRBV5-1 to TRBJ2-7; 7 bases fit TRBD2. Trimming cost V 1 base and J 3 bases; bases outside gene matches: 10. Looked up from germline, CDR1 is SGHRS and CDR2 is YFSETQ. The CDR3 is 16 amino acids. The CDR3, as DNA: TGCGCCAGCAGCTTGTTTCCCCGGGAGGCCGACTACGAGCAGTACTTC. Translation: CASSLFPREADYEQYF.

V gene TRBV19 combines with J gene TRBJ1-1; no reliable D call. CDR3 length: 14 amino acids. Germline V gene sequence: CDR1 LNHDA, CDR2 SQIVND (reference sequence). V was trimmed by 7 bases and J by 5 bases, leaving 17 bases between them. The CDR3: CASNLGTLATEAFF. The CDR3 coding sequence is TGTGCCAGTAATCTTGGAACATTGGCAACTGAAGCTTTCTTT.

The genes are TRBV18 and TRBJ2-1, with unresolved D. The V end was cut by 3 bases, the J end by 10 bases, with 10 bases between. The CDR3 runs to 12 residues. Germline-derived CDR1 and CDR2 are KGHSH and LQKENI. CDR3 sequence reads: CASSPNSGEQFF. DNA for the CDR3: TGTGCCAGCTCACCTAACTCGGGCGAGCAGTTCTTC. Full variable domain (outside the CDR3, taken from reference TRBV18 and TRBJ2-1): NAGVMQNPRHLVRRRGQEARLRCSPMKGHSHVYWYRQLPEEGLKFMVYLQKENIIDESGMPKERFSAEFPKEGPSILRIQQVVRGDSAAYFCASSPNSGEQFFGPGTRLTVL.

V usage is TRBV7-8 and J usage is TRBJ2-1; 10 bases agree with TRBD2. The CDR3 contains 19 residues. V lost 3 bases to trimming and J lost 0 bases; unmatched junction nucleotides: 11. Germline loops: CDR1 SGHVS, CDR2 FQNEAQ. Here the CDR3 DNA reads TGTGCCAGCAGCTTTGGGCTAGCGGGAGTGATGAGCTCCTACAATGAGCAGTTCTTC. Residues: CASSFGLAGVMSSYNEQFF.

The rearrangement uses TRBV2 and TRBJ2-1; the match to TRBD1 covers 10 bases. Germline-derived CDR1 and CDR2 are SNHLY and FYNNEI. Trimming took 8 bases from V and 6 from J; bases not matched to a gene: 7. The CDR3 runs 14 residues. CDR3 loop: CASRKRDRGNEQFF. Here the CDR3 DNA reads TGTGCCAGCCGGAAAAGGGACAGGGGCAATGAGCAGTTCTTC. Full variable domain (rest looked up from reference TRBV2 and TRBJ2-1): EPEVTQTPSHQVTQMGQEVILRCVPISNHLYFYWYRQILGQKVEFLVSFYNNEISEKSEIFDDQFSVERPDGSNFTLKIRSTKLEDSAMYFCASRKRDRGNEQFFGPGTRLTVL.